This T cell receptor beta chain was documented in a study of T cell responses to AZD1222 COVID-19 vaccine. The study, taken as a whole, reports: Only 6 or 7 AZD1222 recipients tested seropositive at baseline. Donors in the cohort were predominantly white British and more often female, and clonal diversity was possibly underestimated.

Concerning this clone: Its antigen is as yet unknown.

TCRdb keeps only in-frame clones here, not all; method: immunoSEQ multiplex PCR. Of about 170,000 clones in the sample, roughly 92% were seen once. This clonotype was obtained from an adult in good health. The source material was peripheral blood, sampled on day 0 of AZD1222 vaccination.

The CDR3 spells CASSGDRGLGNTIYF. The CDR3 coding sequence is TGTGCCAGCAGTGGGGACAGGGGGCTTGGAAACACCATATATTTT. This chain connects TRBV25-1 to TRBJ1-3, with 12 bases that match TRBD1. Germline V CDR1 and CDR2: MGHDK, SYGVNS. This CDR3 spans 15 amino acids. After removal of 4 bases from V and 3 bases from J, the junction contained 1 base not matched to a gene.